Listed here are 13 T cell receptor beta chains from one sample, sequenced in a study of T cell repertoires in cytomegalovirus infection. TCRdb called the reads again in MiXCR, with one record for every CDR3 protein. The sample yields under 350,000 distinct CDR3 sequences, approximately 9.5% seen once. Sequences were obtained from PBMCs. The receptors here all came from a human donor in good health (CMV status not recorded). Some clones in this sample may be carry-over from other donors' samples.

This clonotype appeared a few times. The chain is built from TRBV6-2 or TRBV6-3 and TRBJ1-6; TRBD1 is a possible D gene (6 bases). Germline assignment: CDR1 MNHEY and CDR2 SVGEGT. Trimming removed 8 bases from V and 9 bases from J, with 20 bases in between. This CDR3 region has 15 residues. In DNA form, the CDR3 reads TGTGCCAGCTCGAACTCCAGGGGAGGCGGTTCACCCCTCCACTTT. It codes for CASSNSRGGGSPLHF.

This clonotype appeared a few times. The CDR3 coding sequence is TGTGCCAGCAGCTTCCGACTGGGCAATGAGCAGTTCTTC. This translates into CASSFRLGNEQFF. The chain couples TRBV7-9 to TRBJ2-1; D unresolved. V was trimmed by 3 bases and J by 6 bases, leaving 9 bases between them. This CDR3 is 13 amino acids long. The germline V gene has CDR1 SEHNR and CDR2 FQNEAQ (reference sequence).

The rearrangement links TRBV7-2 to TRBJ1-2; D gene uncertain. V was clipped by 1 base and J by 5 bases, with 14 bases between them. The CDR3 is 15 amino acids. The germline V gene has CDR1 SGHTA and CDR2 FQGNSA. As DNA, the CDR3 is TGTGCCAGCAGCTTAGAGGTAGGACGGCAGTATGGCTACACCTTC. It codes for CASSLEVGRQYGYTF.

Ten or more counts support this clonotype. This chain links TRBV7-2 with TRBJ2-3; the match to TRBD2 covers 10 bases. Germline values: CDR1 SGHTA, CDR2 FQGNSA. The V and J ends lost 1 base and 0 bases, in that order; junction bases with no gene match: 1. The CDR3 has 16 residues. This chain's CDR3 is CASSLGTSGSTDTQYF. CDR3 nucleotides: TGTGCCAGCAGCTTAGGGACTAGCGGTAGCACAGATACGCAGTATTTT.

The chain has TRBV20-1 and TRBJ2-1; 12 nucleotides agree with TRBD2. Germline V gene sequence: CDR1 DFQATT, CDR2 SNEGSKA (reference sequence). CDR3 length: 14 amino acids. V was clipped by 4 bases and J by 8 bases; unmatched bases: 6. The CDR3 DNA reads TGCAGTGCTATTAGGACTAGCGGGATGGATGAGCAGTTCTTC. This codes for CSAIRTSGMDEQFF.

The table lists this clonotype with many counts. J is TRBJ1-1 and V is TRBV6-2 or TRBV6-3; 8 nucleotides match TRBD1. This CDR3 contains 17 residues. The J segment lost 5 bases and the V segment lost 5 bases, leaving 16 bases of the junction unmatched. Germline values: CDR1 MNHEY, CDR2 SVGEGT. The CDR3 spells CASSPLQGAMSKTEAFF. CDR3 coding DNA: TGTGCCAGCAGTCCCCTCCAGGGGGCTATGTCGAAGACTGAAGCTTTCTTT.

The rearrangement uses TRBV29-1 and TRBJ1-3; 7 bases are shared with TRBD1. The CDR3 contains 16 residues. The J segment lost 0 bases and the V segment lost 4 bases, leaving 9 bases of the junction unmatched. In germline, CDR1 is SQVTM, CDR2 ANQGSEA. As DNA, the CDR3 is TGCAGCGTTGGGTTGTTGCAGGGGGGCTCTGGAAACACCATATATTTT. Translated, it gives CSVGLLQGGSGNTIYF.

As DNA, the CDR3 is TGTGCCAGCAGTCCCGTGGGGATTTCCTCCTACGAGCAGTACTTC. Translation: CASSPVGISSYEQYF. This rearrangement joins TRBV6-1 to TRBJ2-7, with D uncertain. CDR3 length: 15 amino acids. Trimming cost V 5 bases and J 0 bases, with 14 bases left between them. The germline V gene encodes CDR1 MNHNS and CDR2 SASEGT.

This clonotype occurred many times. The chain employs TRBV7-6 and TRBJ2-1, with TRBD2 identical over 7 bases. V lost 5 bases and J lost 4; bases outside the gene matches: 8. From germline, CDR1 is SGHVS and CDR2 FNYEAQ. This CDR3 has 15 amino acids. CDR3 coding DNA: TGTGCCAGCAGCCCGGCTGCTAGCGGTTACAATGAGCAGTTCTTC. Protein: CASSPAASGYNEQFF. Together with reference TRBV7-6 and TRBJ2-1, the CDR3 gives the full variable domain: GAGVSQSPRYKVTKRGQDVALRCDPISGHVSLYWYRQALGQGPEFLTYFNYEAQQDKSGLPNDRFSAERPEGSISTLTIQRTEQRDSAMYRCASSPAASGYNEQFFGPGTRLTVL.

The rearrangement joins TRBV20-1 to TRBJ2-3; a possible D gene is TRBD2 (6 bases). V lost 3 bases and J lost 4, with 8 bases in between. Germline V gene sequence: CDR1 DFQATT, CDR2 SNEGSKA (reference sequence). CDR3 length: 12 amino acids. CDR3 in amino acids: CSASGSADTQYF. The DNA for the CDR3 is TGCAGTGCTAGCGGGAGCGCAGATACGCAGTATTTT.

There are many counts of this clonotype. The chain links TRBV10-1 to TRBJ2-1, with D perhaps TRBD2 (5 bases). Trimming shortened V by 0 bases and J by 3 bases, and 12 bases separated the two germline ends. Germline V gene data show CDR1 as WNHNN and CDR2 as SYGVQD (reference sequence). This CDR3 is built from 16 residues. In DNA, the CDR3 is TGCGCCAGCAGTGAGTCTTTAGGAGGTCTCTACAATGAGCAGTTCTTC. It is translated as CASSESLGGLYNEQFF.

This clonotype showed up many times. The V call is TRBV7-3, the J call TRBJ1-4, with D uncertain. The CDR3 is 14 amino acids. Germline values: CDR1 SGHTA, CDR2 FQGTGA. V shed 2 bases and J shed 8 bases, with 12 bases lying between them. The DNA of the CDR3 is TGTGCCAGCAGCTTACCGGTTTGGAGGGAAAAACTGTTTTTT. The encoded protein is CASSLPVWREKLFF.

A word on this clonotype: A single base separates this from a much larger clone, so it may be a read error. The V and J genes are TRBV7-2 and TRBJ2-1, with D uncertain. CDR1 and CDR2 from the germline V gene are SGHTA and FQGNSA. This CDR3 region has 16 residues. Trimming pared 5 bases from V and 2 bases from J, leaving 16 bases between. The CDR3 sequence: CASSPPGGQPYNEQFF. In DNA, the CDR3 is TGTGCCAGCAGCCCGCCAGGTGGCCAGCCCTACAATGAGCAGTTCTTC.